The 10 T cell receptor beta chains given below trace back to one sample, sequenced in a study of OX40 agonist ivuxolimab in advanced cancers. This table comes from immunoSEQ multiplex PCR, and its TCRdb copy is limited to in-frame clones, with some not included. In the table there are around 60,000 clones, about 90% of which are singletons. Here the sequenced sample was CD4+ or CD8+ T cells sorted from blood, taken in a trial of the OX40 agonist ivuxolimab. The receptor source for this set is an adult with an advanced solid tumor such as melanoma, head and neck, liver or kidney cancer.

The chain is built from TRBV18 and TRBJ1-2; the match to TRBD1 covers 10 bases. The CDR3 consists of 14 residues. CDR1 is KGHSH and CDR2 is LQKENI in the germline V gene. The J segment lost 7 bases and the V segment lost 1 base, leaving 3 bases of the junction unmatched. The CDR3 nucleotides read TGTGCCAGCTCACCACAAGACAGGGGGCCTGGCTACACCTTC. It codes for CASSPQDRGPGYTF.

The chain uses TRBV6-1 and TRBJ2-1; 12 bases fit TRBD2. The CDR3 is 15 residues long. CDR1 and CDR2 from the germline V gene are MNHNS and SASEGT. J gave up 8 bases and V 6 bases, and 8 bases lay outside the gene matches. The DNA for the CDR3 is TGTGCCAGCAGGGATACTAGCGGGAGGTTCGATGAGCAGTTCTTC. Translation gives CASRDTSGRFDEQFF.

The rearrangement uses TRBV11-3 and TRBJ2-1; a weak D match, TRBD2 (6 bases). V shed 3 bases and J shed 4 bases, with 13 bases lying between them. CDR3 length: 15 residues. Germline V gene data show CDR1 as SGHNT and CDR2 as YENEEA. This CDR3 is CASSFRGTEYNEQFF. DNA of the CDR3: TGTGCCAGCAGCTTCCGGGGGACGGAGTACAATGAGCAGTTCTTC.

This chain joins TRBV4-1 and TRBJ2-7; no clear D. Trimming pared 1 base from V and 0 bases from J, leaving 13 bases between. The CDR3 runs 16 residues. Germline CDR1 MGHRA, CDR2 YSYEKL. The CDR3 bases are TGCGCCAGCAGCCAAGTGGGTGGGGTCCACTCCTACGAGCAGTACTTC. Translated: CASSQVGGVHSYEQYF.

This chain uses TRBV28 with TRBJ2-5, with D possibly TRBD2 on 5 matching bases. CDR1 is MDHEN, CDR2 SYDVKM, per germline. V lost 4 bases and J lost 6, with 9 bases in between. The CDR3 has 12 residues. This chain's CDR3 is CASSSGLKTQYF. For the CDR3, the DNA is TGTGCCAGCAGTTCGGGGTTAAAGACCCAGTACTTC. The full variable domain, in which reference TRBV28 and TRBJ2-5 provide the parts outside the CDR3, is DVKVTQSSRYLVKRTGEKVFLECVQDMDHENMFWYRQDPGLGLRLIYFSYDVKMKEKGDIPEGYSVSREKKERFSLILESASTNQTSMYLCASSSGLKTQYFGPGTRLLVL.

CDR3 protein: CASGDPGSYNEQFF. CDR3 DNA sequence: TGTGCCAGCGGGGATCCTGGTTCCTACAATGAGCAGTTCTTC. J is TRBJ2-1 and V is TRBV6-5; D remains unclear. The ends were cut back, 8 bases at V and 1 base at J, with 12 bases in the middle. The germline CDR1 and CDR2 sequences are MNHEY and SVGAGI. The CDR3 is 14 residues long.

CDR3 protein: CASTVRFYTEAFF. The CDR3 DNA reads as TGTGCCAGCACCGTTAGGTTTTACACTGAAGCTTTCTTT. The V gene is TRBV28, the J gene TRBJ1-1, with D uncertain. V was clipped by 7 bases and J by 3 bases, with 12 bases between them. The CDR3 is 13 amino acids. Germline assignment: CDR1 MDHEN and CDR2 SYDVKM.

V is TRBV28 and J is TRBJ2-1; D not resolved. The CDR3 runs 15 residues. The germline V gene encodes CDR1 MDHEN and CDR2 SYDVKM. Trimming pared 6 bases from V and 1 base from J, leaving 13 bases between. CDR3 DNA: TGTGCCAGCAGCTCGATTGGAAAGTCCTACAATGAGCAGTTCTTC. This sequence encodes CASSSIGKSYNEQFF. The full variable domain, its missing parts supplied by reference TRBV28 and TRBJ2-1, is DVKVTQSSRYLVKRTGEKVFLECVQDMDHENMFWYRQDPGLGLRLIYFSYDVKMKEKGDIPEGYSVSREKKERFSLILESASTNQTSMYLCASSSIGKSYNEQFFGPGTRLTVL.

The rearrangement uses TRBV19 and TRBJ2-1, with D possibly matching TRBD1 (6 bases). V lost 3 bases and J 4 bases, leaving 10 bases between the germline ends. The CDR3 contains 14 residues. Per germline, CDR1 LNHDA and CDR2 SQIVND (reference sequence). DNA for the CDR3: TGTGCCAGTAGTATTGTGGGGGCTTACAATGAGCAGTTCTTC. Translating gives CASSIVGAYNEQFF.

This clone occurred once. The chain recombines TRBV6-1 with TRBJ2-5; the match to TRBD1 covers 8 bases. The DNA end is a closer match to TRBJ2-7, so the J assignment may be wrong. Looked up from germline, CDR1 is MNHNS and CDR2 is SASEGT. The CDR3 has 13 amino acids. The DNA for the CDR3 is TGTGCCAGCAGTGGACAGGGGCTTTCCGAGCAGTACTTC. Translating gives CASSGQGLSEQYF.